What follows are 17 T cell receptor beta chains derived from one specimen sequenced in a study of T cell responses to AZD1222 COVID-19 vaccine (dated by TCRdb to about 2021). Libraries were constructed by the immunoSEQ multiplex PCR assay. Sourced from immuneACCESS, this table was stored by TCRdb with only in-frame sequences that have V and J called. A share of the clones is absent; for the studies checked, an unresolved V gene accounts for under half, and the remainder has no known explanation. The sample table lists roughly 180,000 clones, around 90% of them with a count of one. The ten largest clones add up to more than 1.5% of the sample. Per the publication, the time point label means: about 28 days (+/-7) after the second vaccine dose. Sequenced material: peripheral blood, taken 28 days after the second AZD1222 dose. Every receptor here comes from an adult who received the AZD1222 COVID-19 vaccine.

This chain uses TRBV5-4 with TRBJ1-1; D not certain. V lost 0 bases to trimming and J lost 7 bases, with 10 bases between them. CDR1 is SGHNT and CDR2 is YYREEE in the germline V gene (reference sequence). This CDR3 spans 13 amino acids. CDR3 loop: CASSLGQGGEAFF. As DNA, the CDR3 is TGTGCCAGCAGCTTGGGCCAAGGTGGTGAAGCTTTCTTT.

The CDR3 loop reads CASPHRSGENTIYF. In nucleotides, the CDR3 is TGTGCCAGCCCCCATCGGTCCGGGGAAAACACCATATATTTT. The V call is TRBV7-2, the J call TRBJ1-3; D unresolved. The CDR3 runs 14 residues. The germline CDR1 and CDR2 sequences are SGHTA and FQGNSA. The V gene lost 8 bases and the J gene lost 6 bases, with 17 bases spanning the gap.

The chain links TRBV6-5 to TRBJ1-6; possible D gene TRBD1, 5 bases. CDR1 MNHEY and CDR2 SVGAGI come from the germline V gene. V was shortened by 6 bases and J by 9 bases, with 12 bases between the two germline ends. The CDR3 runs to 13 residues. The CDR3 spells CASRSRDRSPLHF. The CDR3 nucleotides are TGTGCCAGCAGGTCCAGGGATCGTTCACCCCTCCACTTT.

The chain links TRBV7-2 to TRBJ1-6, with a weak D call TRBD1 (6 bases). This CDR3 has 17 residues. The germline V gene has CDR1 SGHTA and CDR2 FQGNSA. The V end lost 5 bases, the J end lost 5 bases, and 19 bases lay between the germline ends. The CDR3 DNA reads TGTGCCAGCAGCCGGTCTATAGGGGGGGGACATAATTCACCCCTCCACTTT. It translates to CASSRSIGGGHNSPLHF.

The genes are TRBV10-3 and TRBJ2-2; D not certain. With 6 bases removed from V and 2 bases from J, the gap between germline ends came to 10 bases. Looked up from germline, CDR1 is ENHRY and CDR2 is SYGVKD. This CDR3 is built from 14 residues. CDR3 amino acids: CAIRGPSNTGELFF. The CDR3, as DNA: TGTGCCATCAGGGGCCCAAGCAACACCGGGGAGCTGTTTTTT.

CDR3 region: CASSLRGVAFF. The CDR3 coding sequence is TGTGCCAGCAGTTTAAGAGGGGTCGCTTTCTTT. This rearrangement joins TRBV28 to TRBJ1-1; TRBD1 is a possible D gene (5 bases). CDR1 is MDHEN and CDR2 is SYDVKM in the germline V gene. CDR3 length: 11 amino acids. With 2 bases removed from V and 11 bases from J, the gap between germline ends came to 9 bases. The variable domain in full, completed from reference TRBV28 and TRBJ1-1, reads DVKVTQSSRYLVKRTGEKVFLECVQDMDHENMFWYRQDPGLGLRLIYFSYDVKMKEKGDIPEGYSVSREKKERFSLILESASTNQTSMYLCASSLRGVAFFGQGTRLTVV.

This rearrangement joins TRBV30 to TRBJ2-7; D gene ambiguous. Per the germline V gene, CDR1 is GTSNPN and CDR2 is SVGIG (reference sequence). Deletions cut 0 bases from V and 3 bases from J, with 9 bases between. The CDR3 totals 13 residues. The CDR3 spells CAWSVGTYYEQYF. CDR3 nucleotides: TGTGCCTGGAGTGTCGGCACGTACTACGAGCAGTACTTC.

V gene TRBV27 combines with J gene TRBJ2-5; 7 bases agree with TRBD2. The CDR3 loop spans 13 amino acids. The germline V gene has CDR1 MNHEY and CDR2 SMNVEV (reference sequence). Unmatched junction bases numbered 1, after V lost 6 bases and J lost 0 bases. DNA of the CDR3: TGTGCCAGCAGGGGGACTAACCAAGAGACCCAGTACTTC. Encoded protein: CASRGTNQETQYF.

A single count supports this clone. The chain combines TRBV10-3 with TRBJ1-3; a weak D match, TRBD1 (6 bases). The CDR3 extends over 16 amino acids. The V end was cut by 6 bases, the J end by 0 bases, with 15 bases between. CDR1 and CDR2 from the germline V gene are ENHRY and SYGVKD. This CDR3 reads CAISHDRTNSGNTIYF. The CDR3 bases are TGTGCCATCAGCCACGACAGGACGAACTCTGGAAACACCATATATTTT.

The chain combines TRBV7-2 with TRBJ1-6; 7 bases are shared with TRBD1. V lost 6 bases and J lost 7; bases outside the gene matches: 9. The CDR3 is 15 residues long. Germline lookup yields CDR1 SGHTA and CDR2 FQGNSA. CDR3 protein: CASRPTGQKNSPLHF. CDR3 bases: TGTGCCAGCAGGCCGACGGGACAGAAAAATTCACCCCTCCACTTT.

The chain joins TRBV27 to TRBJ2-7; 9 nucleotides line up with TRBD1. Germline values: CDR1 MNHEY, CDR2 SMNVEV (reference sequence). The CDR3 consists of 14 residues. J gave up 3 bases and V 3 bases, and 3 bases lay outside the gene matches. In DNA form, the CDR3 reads TGTGCCAGCAGTTTTAGGACAGGGGACTACGAGCAGTACTTC. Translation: CASSFRTGDYEQYF.

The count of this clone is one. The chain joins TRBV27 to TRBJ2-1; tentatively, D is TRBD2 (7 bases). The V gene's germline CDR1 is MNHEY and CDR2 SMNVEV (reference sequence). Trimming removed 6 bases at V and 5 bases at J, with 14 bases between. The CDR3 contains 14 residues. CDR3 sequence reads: CASRTGGGHNEQFF. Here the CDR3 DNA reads TGTGCCAGCAGAACGGGGGGCGGGCACAATGAGCAGTTCTTC.

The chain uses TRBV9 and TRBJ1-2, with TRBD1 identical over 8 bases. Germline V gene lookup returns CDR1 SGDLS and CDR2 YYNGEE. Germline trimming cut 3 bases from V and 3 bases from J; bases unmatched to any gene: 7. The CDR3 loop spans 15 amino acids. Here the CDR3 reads CASSEGQGPYYGYTF. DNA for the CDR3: TGTGCCAGCAGCGAAGGACAGGGACCGTACTATGGCTACACCTTC.

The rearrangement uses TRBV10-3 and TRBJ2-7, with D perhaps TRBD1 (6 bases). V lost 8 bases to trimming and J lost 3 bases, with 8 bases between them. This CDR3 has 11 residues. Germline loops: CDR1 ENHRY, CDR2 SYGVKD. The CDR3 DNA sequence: TGTGCCATCGCACAGGGCTACGAGCAGTACTTC. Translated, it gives CAIAQGYEQYF.

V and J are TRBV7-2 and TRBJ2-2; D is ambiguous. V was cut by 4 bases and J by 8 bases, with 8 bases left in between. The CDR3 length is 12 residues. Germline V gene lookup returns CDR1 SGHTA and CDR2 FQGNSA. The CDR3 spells CASSSHAGELFF. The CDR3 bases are TGTGCCAGCAGCTCGCACGCTGGGGAGCTGTTTTTT.

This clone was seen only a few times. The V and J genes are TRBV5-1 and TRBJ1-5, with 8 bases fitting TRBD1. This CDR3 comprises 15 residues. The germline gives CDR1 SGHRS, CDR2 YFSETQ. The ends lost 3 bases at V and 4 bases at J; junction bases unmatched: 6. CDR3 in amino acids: CASSSPRTGNQPQHF. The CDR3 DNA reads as TGCGCCAGCAGCTCCCCAAGGACAGGGAATCAGCCCCAGCATTTT.

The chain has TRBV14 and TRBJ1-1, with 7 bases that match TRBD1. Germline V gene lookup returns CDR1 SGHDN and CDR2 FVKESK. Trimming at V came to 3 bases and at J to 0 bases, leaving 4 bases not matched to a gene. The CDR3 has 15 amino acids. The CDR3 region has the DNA TGTGCCAGCAGCCAGTGGGGACAGATGAACACTGAAGCTTTCTTT. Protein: CASSQWGQMNTEAFF.